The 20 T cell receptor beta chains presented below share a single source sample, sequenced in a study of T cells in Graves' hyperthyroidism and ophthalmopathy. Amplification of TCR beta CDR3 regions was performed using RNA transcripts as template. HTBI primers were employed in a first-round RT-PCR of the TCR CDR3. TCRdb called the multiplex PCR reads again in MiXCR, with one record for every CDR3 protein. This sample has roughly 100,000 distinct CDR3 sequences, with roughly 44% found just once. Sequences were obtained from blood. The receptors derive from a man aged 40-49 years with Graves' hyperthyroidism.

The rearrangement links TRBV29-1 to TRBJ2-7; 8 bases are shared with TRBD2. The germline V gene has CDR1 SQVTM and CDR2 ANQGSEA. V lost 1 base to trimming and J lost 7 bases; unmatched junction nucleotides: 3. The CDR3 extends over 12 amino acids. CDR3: CSVEVAGWEQYF. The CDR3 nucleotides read TGCAGCGTTGAAGTAGCGGGGTGGGAGCAGTACTTC.

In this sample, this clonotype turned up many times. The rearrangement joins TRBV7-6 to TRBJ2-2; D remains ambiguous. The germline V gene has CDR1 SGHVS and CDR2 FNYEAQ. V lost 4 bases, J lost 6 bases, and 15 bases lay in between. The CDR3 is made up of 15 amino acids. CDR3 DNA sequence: TGTGCCAGCAGCTCCTTGATCACCTGGGCCGGGGAGCTGTTTTTT. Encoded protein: CASSSLITWAGELFF.

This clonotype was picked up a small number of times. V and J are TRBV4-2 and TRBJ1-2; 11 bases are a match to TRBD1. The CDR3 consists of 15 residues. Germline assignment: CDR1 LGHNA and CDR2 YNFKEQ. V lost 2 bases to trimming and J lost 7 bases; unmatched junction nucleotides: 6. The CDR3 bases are TGTGCCAGCAGCCAAACCGGGACAGGGGGTAGTGGCTACACCTTC. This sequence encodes CASSQTGTGGSGYTF.

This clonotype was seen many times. DNA of the CDR3: TGCAGTGCTAGAGATCGGGCGGGAGGCTACGAGCAGTACTTC. It codes for CSARDRAGGYEQYF. The chain uses TRBV20-1 and TRBJ2-7; 8 bases are a match to TRBD2. CDR1 is DFQATT and CDR2 is SNEGSKA in the germline V gene (reference sequence). Trimming removed 0 bases from V and 3 bases from J; junction bases left unmatched: 4. The CDR3 extends over 14 amino acids.

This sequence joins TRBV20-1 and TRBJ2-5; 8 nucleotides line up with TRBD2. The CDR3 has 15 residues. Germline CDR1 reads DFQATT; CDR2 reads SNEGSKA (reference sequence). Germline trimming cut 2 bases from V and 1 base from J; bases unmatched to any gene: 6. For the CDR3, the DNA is TGCAGTGCTAGAAGTAGAACTAGCGGCCAAGAGACCCAGTACTTC. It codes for CSARSRTSGQETQYF.

CDR3 protein: CAQRAGGMTDTQYF. The CDR3 coding sequence is TGTGCTCAAAGGGCGGGAGGGATGACAGATACGCAGTATTTT. This chain links TRBV9 with TRBJ2-3, with 9 bases lining up with TRBD2. This CDR3 comprises 14 residues. Germline V CDR1 and CDR2: SGDLS, YYNGEE.

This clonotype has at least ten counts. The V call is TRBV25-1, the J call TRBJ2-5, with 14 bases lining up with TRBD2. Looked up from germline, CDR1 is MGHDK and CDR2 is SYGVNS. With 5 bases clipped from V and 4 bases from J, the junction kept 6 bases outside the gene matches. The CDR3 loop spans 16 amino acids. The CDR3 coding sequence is TGTGCCAGCAGTCCTGGGGGACTAGCGGGGGTAGAGACCCAGTACTTC. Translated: CASSPGGLAGVETQYF.

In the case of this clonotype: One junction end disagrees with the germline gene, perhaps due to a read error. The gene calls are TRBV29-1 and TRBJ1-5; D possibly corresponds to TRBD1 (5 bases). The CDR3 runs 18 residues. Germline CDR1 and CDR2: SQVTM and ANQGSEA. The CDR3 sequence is CSVELVAGPTYSNRPQHF. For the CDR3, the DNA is TGCAGCGTTGAATTGGTAGCGGGGCCTACGTATAGCAATCGGCCCCAGCATTTT.

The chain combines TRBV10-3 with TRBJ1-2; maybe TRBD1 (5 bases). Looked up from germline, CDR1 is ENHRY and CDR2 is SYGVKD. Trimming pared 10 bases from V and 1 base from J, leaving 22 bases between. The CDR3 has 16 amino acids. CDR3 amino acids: CASSLEPGDSNYGYTF. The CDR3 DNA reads TGTGCCAGCAGCCTCGAGCCGGGAGACAGTAACTATGGCTACACCTTC.

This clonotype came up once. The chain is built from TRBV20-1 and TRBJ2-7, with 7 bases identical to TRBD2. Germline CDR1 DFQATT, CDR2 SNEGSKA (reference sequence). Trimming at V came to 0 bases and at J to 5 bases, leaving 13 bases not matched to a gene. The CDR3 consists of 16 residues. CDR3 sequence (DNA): TGCAGTGCTAGAGATTACGGGAGGCGGGGAATTGACGAGCAGTACTTC. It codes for CSARDYGRRGIDEQYF.

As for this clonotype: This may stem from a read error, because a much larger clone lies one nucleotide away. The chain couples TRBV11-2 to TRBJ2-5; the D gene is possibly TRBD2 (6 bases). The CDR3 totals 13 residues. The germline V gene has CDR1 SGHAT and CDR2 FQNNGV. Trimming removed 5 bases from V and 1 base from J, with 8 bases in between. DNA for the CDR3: TGTGCCAGCAGCCCGGGGGTCCAAGAGACCCAGTACTTC. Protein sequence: CASSPGVQETQYF.

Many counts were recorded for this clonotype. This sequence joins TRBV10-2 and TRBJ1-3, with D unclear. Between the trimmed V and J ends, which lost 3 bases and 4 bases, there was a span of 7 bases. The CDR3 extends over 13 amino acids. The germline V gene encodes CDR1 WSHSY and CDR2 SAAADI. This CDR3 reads CASSDNGGNTIYF. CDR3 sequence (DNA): TGCGCCAGCAGTGACAACGGGGGAAACACCATATATTTT.

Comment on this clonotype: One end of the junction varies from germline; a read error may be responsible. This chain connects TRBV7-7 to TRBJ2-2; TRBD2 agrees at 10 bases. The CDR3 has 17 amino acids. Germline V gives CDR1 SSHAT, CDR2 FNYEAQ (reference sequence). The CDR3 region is CASSPGGPSGSTGELFF. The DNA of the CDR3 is TGTGCTAGCAGCCCAGGGGGGCCTAGCGGGAGCACCGGGGAGCTGTTTTTT.

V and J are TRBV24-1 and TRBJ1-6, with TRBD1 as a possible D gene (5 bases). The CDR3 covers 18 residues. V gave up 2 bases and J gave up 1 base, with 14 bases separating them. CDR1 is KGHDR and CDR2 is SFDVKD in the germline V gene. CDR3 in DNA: TGTGCCACCAGTGATTCCCCAGGGCGGGATTCCTATAATTCACCCCTCCACTTT. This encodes CATSDSPGRDSYNSPLHF.

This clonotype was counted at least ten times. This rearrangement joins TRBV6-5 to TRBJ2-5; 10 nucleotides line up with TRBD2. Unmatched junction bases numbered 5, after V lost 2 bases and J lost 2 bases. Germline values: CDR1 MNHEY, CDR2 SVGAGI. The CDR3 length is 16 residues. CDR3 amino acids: CASSYGLADLQETQYF. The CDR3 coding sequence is TGTGCCAGCAGTTACGGACTAGCGGATTTACAAGAGACCCAGTACTTC.

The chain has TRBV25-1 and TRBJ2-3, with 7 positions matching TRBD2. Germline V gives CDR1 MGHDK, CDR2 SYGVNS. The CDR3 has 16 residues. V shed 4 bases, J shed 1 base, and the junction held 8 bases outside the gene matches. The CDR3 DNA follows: TGTGCCAGCAGTGTAAGACTAGCTACAGGCACAGATACGCAGTATTTT. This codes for CASSVRLATGTDTQYF. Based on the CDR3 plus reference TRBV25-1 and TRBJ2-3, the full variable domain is EADIYQTPRYLVIGTGKKITLECSQTMGHDKMYWYQQDPGMELHLIHYSYGVNSTEKGDLSSESTVSRIRTEHFPLTLESARPSHTSQYLCASSVRLATGTDTQYFGPGTRLTVL.

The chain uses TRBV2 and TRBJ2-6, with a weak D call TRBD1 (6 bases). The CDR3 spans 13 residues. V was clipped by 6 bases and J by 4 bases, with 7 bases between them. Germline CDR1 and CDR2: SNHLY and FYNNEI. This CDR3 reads CASRRGGANVLTF. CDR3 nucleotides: TGTGCCAGCAGGAGGGGGGGGGCCAACGTCCTGACTTTC. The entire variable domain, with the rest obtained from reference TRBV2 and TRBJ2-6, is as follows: EPEVTQTPSHQVTQMGQEVILRCVPISNHLYFYWYRQILGQKVEFLVSFYNNEISEKSEIFDDQFSVERPDGSNFTLKIRSTKLEDSAMYFCASRRGGANVLTFGAGSRLTVL.

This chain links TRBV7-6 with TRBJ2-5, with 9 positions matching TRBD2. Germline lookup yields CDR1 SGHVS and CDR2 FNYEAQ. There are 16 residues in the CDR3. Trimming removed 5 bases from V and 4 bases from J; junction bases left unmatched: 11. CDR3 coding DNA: TGTGCCAGCAGCCTCGGGGGGACTAGCACAGTAGAGACCCAGTACTTC. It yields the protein CASSLGGTSTVETQYF.

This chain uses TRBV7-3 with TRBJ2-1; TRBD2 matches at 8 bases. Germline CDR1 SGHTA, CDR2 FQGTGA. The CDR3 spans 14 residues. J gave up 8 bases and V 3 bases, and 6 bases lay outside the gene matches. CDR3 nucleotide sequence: TGTGCCAGCAGCTTCCGGGAGGGAGGGGATGAGCAGTTCTTC. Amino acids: CASSFREGGDEQFF.

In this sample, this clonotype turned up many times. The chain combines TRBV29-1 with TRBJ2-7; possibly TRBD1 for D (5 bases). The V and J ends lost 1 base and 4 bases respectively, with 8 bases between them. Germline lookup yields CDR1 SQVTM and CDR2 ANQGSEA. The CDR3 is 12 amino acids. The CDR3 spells CSVEGGGYEQYF. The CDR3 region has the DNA TGCAGCGTTGAAGGGGGCGGATACGAGCAGTACTTC.